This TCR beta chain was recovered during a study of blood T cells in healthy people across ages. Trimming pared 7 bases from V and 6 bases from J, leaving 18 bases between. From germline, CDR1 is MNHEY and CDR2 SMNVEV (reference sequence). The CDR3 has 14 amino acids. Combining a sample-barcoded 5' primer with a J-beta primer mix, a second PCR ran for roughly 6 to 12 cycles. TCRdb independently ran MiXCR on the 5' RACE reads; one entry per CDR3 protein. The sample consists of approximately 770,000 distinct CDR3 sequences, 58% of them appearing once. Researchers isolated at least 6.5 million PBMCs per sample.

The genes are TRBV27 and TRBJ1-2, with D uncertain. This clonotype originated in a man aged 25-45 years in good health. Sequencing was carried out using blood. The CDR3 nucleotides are TGTGCCAGCACGGAAACGTTTAACTCCGATGGCTACACCTTC. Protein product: CASTETFNSDGYTF.